The T cell receptor (beta chain) described here comes from a study of T-cell reconstitution after alpha-beta-depleted transplantation in children. Molecular barcoding with unique molecular identifiers was used for the TCRbeta library. MiXCR, run by TCRdb on the PCR reads, gives a single entry per CDR3 protein. The sample includes around 370,000 distinct CDR3 sequences, about 9.3% of them seen just once. Trimming cost V 5 bases and J 6 bases; bases outside gene matches: 7. CDR1 is LNHNV, CDR2 YYDKDF, per germline (reference sequence). The CDR3 has 14 residues. The genes are TRBV15 and TRBJ2-3; 8 nucleotides agree with TRBD2. This receptor was identified in a human donor who donated a stem cell graft to a child with acute lymphoblastic leukemia. The source was PBMCs from the stem cell graft donor, collected from the stem cell graft. This chain's CDR3 is CATSPSREVDTQYF. The CDR3 coding sequence is TGTGCCACCAGCCCGTCGCGGGAGGTGGATACGCAGTATTTT.